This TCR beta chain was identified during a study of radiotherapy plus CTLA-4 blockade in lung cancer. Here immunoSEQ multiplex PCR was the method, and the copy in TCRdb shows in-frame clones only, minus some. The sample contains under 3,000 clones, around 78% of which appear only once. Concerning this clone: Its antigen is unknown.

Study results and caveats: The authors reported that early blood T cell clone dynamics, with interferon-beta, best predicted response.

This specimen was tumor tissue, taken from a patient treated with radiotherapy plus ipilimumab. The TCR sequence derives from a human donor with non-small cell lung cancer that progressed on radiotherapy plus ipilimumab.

CDR3 protein: CASSLQAGTEAFF. As DNA, the CDR3 is TGTGCCAGCAGCTTGCAGGCGGGGACTGAAGCTTTCTTT. The chain couples TRBV6-6 to TRBJ1-1; D is unresolved. This CDR3 has 13 residues. CDR1 is MNHNY and CDR2 is SVGAGI in the germline V gene (reference sequence). Trimming pared 6 bases from V and 5 bases from J, leaving 13 bases between.